This is a list of T cell receptor beta chains from one sample in a study of blood T cell repertoires in COVID-19. Here immunoSEQ multiplex PCR was the method, and the copy in TCRdb shows in-frame clones only, minus some. The sample lists about 360,000 clones; around 87% were seen once. Sequencing used peripheral blood. These receptors were obtained from a human donor in a cohort sampled during active COVID-19. Both conserved end residues are part of each CDR3. A D gene is named only where the DNA matches it firmly. Not all rows give a size; the values are once, few, many and, for expanded clones, a class.

j_call,clone_size,d_call,v_call,cdr3_aa,cdr3_nt
TRBJ2-2,-,TRBD1,TRBV5-4,CASALQGAGTGELFF,TGTGCCAGCGCATTACAGGGGGCGGGCACCGGGGAGCTGTTCTTT
TRBJ2-7,-,TRBD2,TRBV15,CATSRDRGGLAKGEQYF,TGTGCCACCAGCAGAGATAGAGGGGGACTAGCGAAAGGCGAGCAGTACTTC
TRBJ1-1,-,-,TRBV6-1,CASSEAWEGFLTEAFF,TGTGCCAGCAGTGAAGCTTGGGAGGGATTCCTCACTGAAGCTTTCTTT
TRBJ1-4,-,TRBD1,TRBV11-2,CASSSRTGRSPNEKLFF,TGTGCCAGCAGCTCCCGGACAGGGAGAAGTCCTAATGAAAAACTGTTTTTT
TRBJ1-2,-,-,TRBV5-1,CASSLEVTGKANYGYTF,TGCGCCAGCAGCTTGGAGGTCACGGGGAAAGCTAACTATGGCTACACCTTC
TRBJ2-1,-,TRBD2,TRBV6-1,CASSEETSGGNEQFF,TGTGCCAGCAGTGAGGAGACTAGCGGGGGTAATGAGCAGTTCTTC
TRBJ1-2,many,TRBD1,TRBV30,CAWTTGQGGGYTF,TGTGCCTGGACCACTGGACAGGGAGGCGGCTACACCTTC
TRBJ1-1,-,-,TRBV2,CASSGQIGVNTEAFF,TGTGCCAGCAGTGGACAGATAGGGGTAAACACTGAAGCTTTCTTT
TRBJ1-1,few,-,TRBV19,CASSIDRGLTEAFF,TGTGCCAGTAGTATAGATCGTGGACTGACTGAAGCTTTCTTT
TRBJ2-1,-,TRBD1,TRBV9,CASSGRGRQGASYNEQFF,TGTGCCAGCAGCGGAAGGGGCCGACAGGGGGCCTCCTACAATGAGCAGTTCTTC
TRBJ2-7,-,TRBD1,TRBV19,CASSIRTGYEQYF,TGTGCCAGTAGTATTCGGACAGGCTACGAGCAGTACTTC
TRBJ2-7,-,-,TRBV2,CASSEHQYSYEQYF,TGTGCCAGCAGTGAACACCAGTACTCCTACGAGCAGTACTTC